Below, 20 T cell receptor beta chains from the same sample are listed, as sequenced in a study of Graves' ophthalmopathy and Graves' hyperthyroidism. The authors amplified TCR beta CDR3 regions from RNA transcripts. HTBI primers served in a first-round RT-PCR, which a second-round multiplex PCR followed. TCRdb independently ran MiXCR on the multiplex PCR reads; one entry per CDR3 protein. The repertoire has about 550,000 distinct CDR3 sequences, under 40% of them found once; the top ten carry about 4.2%. Material: peripheral blood or thyroid tissue (not recorded which). These TCRs come from an adult man with Graves' hyperthyroidism.

V is TRBV10-2 and J is TRBJ2-7; D perhaps matches TRBD2 (5 bases). Germline V gene lookup returns CDR1 WSHSY and CDR2 SAAADI. V gave up 0 bases and J gave up 0 bases, with 6 bases separating them. This CDR3 contains 14 residues. The CDR3 reads CASSESTSSYEQYF. For the CDR3, the DNA is TGCGCCAGCAGTGAGTCCACTAGCTCCTACGAGCAGTACTTC.

V gene TRBV10-3 combines with J gene TRBJ2-7, with a tentative D call TRBD2 (6 bases). The CDR3 sequence is 13 residues long. V lost 2 bases to trimming and J lost 5 bases, with 10 bases between them. Germline CDR1 reads ENHRY; CDR2 reads SYGVKD. The CDR3 DNA follows: TGTGCCATCAGTGAGCAAGGAGGGGACGAGCAGTACTTC. Translating it yields CAISEQGGDEQYF.

This sequence joins TRBV11-2 and TRBJ2-3; D is undetermined. CDR1 and CDR2 (germline): SGHAT, FQNNGV. Trimming removed 0 bases from V and 2 bases from J, with 6 bases in between. The CDR3 loop spans 14 amino acids. The CDR3 nucleotides read TGTGCCAGCAGCTTAGAAGTCTCCACAGATACGCAGTATTTT. Amino acids: CASSLEVSTDTQYF.

The rearrangement links TRBV7-6 to TRBJ2-2, with D hard to call. This CDR3 has 15 residues. With 5 bases removed from V and 8 bases from J, the gap between germline ends came to 18 bases. The V gene's germline CDR1 is SGHVS and CDR2 FNYEAQ. The CDR3 protein is CASSPLSSSTGELFF. The DNA for the CDR3 is TGTGCCAGCAGCCCCCTATCGTCCTCTACGGGGGAGCTGTTTTTT.

This clonotype was detected ten times or more. The chain couples TRBV2 to TRBJ1-2; D unclear. The CDR3 has 13 residues. V was trimmed by 7 bases and J by 8 bases, leaving 17 bases between them. CDR1 and CDR2 from the germline V gene are SNHLY and FYNNEI. In DNA, the CDR3 is TGTGCCAGCAATATCGGATCTGCTGGGGGCTACACCTTC. Its translation is CASNIGSAGGYTF. The whole variable domain, filled in from reference TRBV2 and TRBJ1-2, reads EPEVTQTPSHQVTQMGQEVILRCVPISNHLYFYWYRQILGQKVEFLVSFYNNEISEKSEIFDDQFSVERPDGSNFTLKIRSTKLEDSAMYFCASNIGSAGGYTFGSGTRLTVV.

The J gene is TRBJ1-1, the V gene TRBV29-1; TRBD1 matches 7 bases. Germline values: CDR1 SQVTM, CDR2 ANQGSEA. V lost 8 bases and J lost 1; bases outside the gene matches: 13. This CDR3 has 15 amino acids. In DNA form, the CDR3 reads TGCAGCTACCACAGGGGCCTAGAATCGAACACTGAAGCTTTCTTT. Amino acids: CSYHRGLESNTEAFF.

Ten or more counts support this clonotype. The V and J genes are TRBV6-5 and TRBJ1-5; D is ambiguous. This CDR3 contains 15 residues. The germline gives CDR1 MNHEY, CDR2 SVGAGI. The V gene lost 5 bases and the J gene lost 6 bases, with 17 bases spanning the gap. CDR3: CASSGRYEVGQPQHF. Here the CDR3 DNA reads TGTGCCAGCAGTGGCAGGTACGAAGTAGGTCAGCCCCAGCATTTT.

This clonotype has more than one count but fewer than ten. The chain links TRBV27 to TRBJ2-7; 7 positions agree with TRBD1. Germline V gene lookup returns CDR1 MNHEY and CDR2 SMNVEV (reference sequence). The CDR3 is made up of 16 amino acids. V dropped 0 bases and J dropped 3; count of bases not matched to a gene: 8. The CDR3 loop reads CASSLSMDRLSYEQYF. The DNA for the CDR3 is TGTGCCAGCAGTTTATCCATGGACAGGTTAAGCTACGAGCAGTACTTC.

This clonotype appeared once. The CDR3 sequence: CASSQEGQISTDTQYF. The CDR3 DNA is TGTGCCAGCAGCCAAGAGGGACAGATCAGCACAGATACGCAGTATTTT. This chain uses TRBV7-3 with TRBJ2-3; 7 bases line up with TRBD1. The V gene end was trimmed by 5 bases and the J gene end by 0 bases; junction bases not matched to a gene: 8. Germline lookup yields CDR1 SGHTA and CDR2 FQGTGA. This CDR3 has 16 amino acids.

At least ten counts were recorded for this clonotype. This sequence joins TRBV9 and TRBJ1-2, with a weak D call TRBD1 (5 bases). V lost 2 bases and J 0 bases, leaving 11 bases between the germline ends. Germline values: CDR1 SGDLS, CDR2 YYNGEE. The CDR3 length is 15 residues. CDR3 region: CASSVGTGANYGYTF. CDR3 nucleotide sequence: TGTGCCAGCAGCGTGGGGACCGGAGCTAACTATGGCTACACCTTC.

A single count supports this clonotype. V gene TRBV10-3 combines with J gene TRBJ1-3; TRBD1 aligns across 12 bases. Germline V gene data show CDR1 as ENHRY and CDR2 as SYGVKD. V shed 6 bases and J 3 bases; nucleotides not matched to a gene: 6. The CDR3 covers 16 residues. The CDR3 coding sequence is TGTGCCATCAGCTGGGACAGGGGGCTCAGTGGAAACACCATATATTTT. It codes for CAISWDRGLSGNTIYF.

In this sample, this clonotype turned up many times. The chain has TRBV7-9 and TRBJ2-2; 10 bases are a match to TRBD2. The CDR3 runs to 14 residues. V shed 8 bases and J 5 bases; nucleotides not matched to a gene: 5. The germline CDR1 and CDR2 sequences are SEHNR and FQNEAQ (reference sequence). This CDR3 is CASGWTSGTGELFF. The CDR3 coding sequence is TGTGCCAGCGGTTGGACTAGCGGAACCGGGGAGCTGTTTTTT. The variable domain in full, completed from reference TRBV7-9 and TRBJ2-2, reads DTGVSQNPRHKITKRGQNVTFRCDPISEHNRLYWYRQTLGQGPEFLTYFQNEAQLEKSRLLSDRFSAERPKGSFSTLEIQRTEQGDSAMYLCASGWTSGTGELFFGEGSRLTVL.

The chain carries TRBV9 and TRBJ1-4, with D unclear. Germline V gives CDR1 SGDLS, CDR2 YYNGEE. The CDR3 is 16 residues long. V lost 4 bases and J 6 bases, leaving 19 bases between the germline ends. CDR3 DNA sequence: TGTGCCAGCAGCCCCCCAGGTCTTAAGGCGTATGAAAAACTGTTTTTT. This encodes CASSPPGLKAYEKLFF.

The chain combines TRBV24-1 with TRBJ2-3; D perhaps matches TRBD1 (5 bases). V dropped 10 bases and J dropped 2 bases, with 12 bases sitting between them. Germline lookup yields CDR1 KGHDR and CDR2 SFDVKD. This CDR3 spans 13 amino acids. The DNA of the CDR3 is TGTGCCACAGACGACAGCTTCACAGATACGCAGTATTTT. Translated, it gives CATDDSFTDTQYF.

With respect to this clonotype: A much larger clone lies one base from this, so it may be a read error. The chain is built from TRBV12-3 or TRBV12-4 and TRBJ2-5; the D is unclear. The CDR3 has 12 amino acids. The chain's CDR3 is CASSKNPETRYF. DNA of the CDR3: TGTGCCAGCAGTAAAAATCCGGAGACCCGGTACTTC.

The rearrangement joins TRBV19 to TRBJ1-5; TRBD1 agrees at 8 bases. The CDR3 runs 16 residues. The V and J ends lost 6 bases and 7 bases, in that order; junction bases with no gene match: 14. Germline values: CDR1 LNHDA, CDR2 SQIVND (reference sequence). The CDR3 sequence: CASSGTGLTSNQPQHF. The CDR3 DNA reads as TGTGCCAGTAGCGGGACAGGACTAACTAGTAACCAGCCCCAGCATTTT.

This clonotype has a handful of counts. The chain uses TRBV5-1 and TRBJ2-2; D gene unclear. Germline V lookup: CDR1 SGHRS, CDR2 YFSETQ. This CDR3 contains 15 residues. Trimming shortened V by 4 bases and J by 2 bases, and 12 bases separated the two germline ends. CDR3 residues: CASSTWEANTGELFF. The CDR3, as DNA: TGCGCCAGCAGCACCTGGGAAGCCAACACCGGGGAGCTGTTTTTT.

This clonotype has only a few counts. The genes are TRBV28 and TRBJ1-4; 10 bases are shared with TRBD1. With 5 bases clipped from V and 6 bases from J, the junction kept 3 bases outside the gene matches. Germline values: CDR1 MDHEN, CDR2 SYDVKM. The CDR3 is made up of 14 amino acids. The DNA of the CDR3 is TGTGCCAGCAGTACGGGACAGGGGCATGAAAAACTGTTTTTT. Translated, it gives CASSTGQGHEKLFF.

Many counts were recorded for this clonotype. This rearrangement joins TRBV5-8 to TRBJ2-5; D is uncertain. Between the trimmed V and J ends, which lost 0 bases and 5 bases, there was a span of 11 bases. Germline loops: CDR1 SGHTS, CDR2 YDEGEE. There are 14 residues in the CDR3. The CDR3 loop reads CASSLVPRAETQYF. In DNA form, the CDR3 reads TGTGCCAGCAGCTTGGTCCCTCGAGCCGAGACCCAGTACTTC.

The J gene is TRBJ2-3, the V gene TRBV5-6; 8 positions match TRBD2. V was clipped by 6 bases and J by 4 bases; unmatched bases: 7. This CDR3 is 14 amino acids long. Germline-derived CDR1 and CDR2 are SGHDT and YYEEEE. In DNA, the CDR3 is TGTGCCAGCAACTTAGCGGGATCCGCAGATACGCAGTATTTT. This gives the protein CASNLAGSADTQYF.